One and the same sample provided the 27 T cell receptor beta chains below, sequenced in a study of OX40 agonist ivuxolimab in advanced cancers. TCRdb's table, derived via immunoSEQ multiplex PCR, lists solely in-frame clones and lacks some. The sample carries tens of thousands of clones, 91% recorded once. Sample: CD4+ or CD8+ T cells sorted from blood, taken in a trial of the OX40 agonist ivuxolimab. Receptors originate from an adult with an advanced solid tumor such as melanoma, head and neck, liver or kidney cancer.

The CDR3 DNA follows: TGTGCCAGCAGAGAACTAGCTTTCGAGCAGTACTTC. Protein product: CASRELAFEQYF. The V and J genes are TRBV2 and TRBJ2-7; possibly TRBD2 for D (6 bases). The length of the CDR3 is 12 residues. V was pared by 6 bases and J by 6 bases, with 12 bases between. CDR1 is SNHLY and CDR2 is FYNNEI in the germline V gene. Full variable domain (rest looked up from reference TRBV2 and TRBJ2-7): EPEVTQTPSHQVTQMGQEVILRCVPISNHLYFYWYRQILGQKVEFLVSFYNNEISEKSEIFDDQFSVERPDGSNFTLKIRSTKLEDSAMYFCASRELAFEQYFGPGTRLTVT.

J is TRBJ2-5 and V is TRBV30, with TRBD2 as a possible D gene (6 bases). Trimming stripped 0 bases from V and 2 bases from J, with 13 bases between. Germline values: CDR1 GTSNPN, CDR2 SVGIG (reference sequence). This CDR3 comprises 15 residues. The CDR3 DNA follows: TGTGCCTGGAGTGTAAACGGGGGTGGTCAAGAGACCCAGTACTTC. It specifies CAWSVNGGGQETQYF.

The CDR3 nucleotides are TGTGCCAGCAGTTTCGGGACAGGGGGCTCCACTGAAGCTTTCTTT. It specifies CASSFGTGGSTEAFF. The chain couples TRBV6-5 to TRBJ1-1, with 12 bases identical to TRBD1. The CDR3 is made up of 15 amino acids. Germline V gene sequence: CDR1 MNHEY, CDR2 SVGAGI. V shed 4 bases, J shed 4 bases, and the junction held 4 bases outside the gene matches.

The V and J genes are TRBV28 and TRBJ2-5; D gene unclear. The end of the DNA fits TRBJ2-7 better, so the J call may be wrong. The V gene's germline CDR1 is MDHEN and CDR2 SYDVKM. This CDR3 has 13 amino acids. The chain's CDR3 is CASSLDGTYEQYF. CDR3 nucleotides: TGTGCCAGCAGTTTGGACGGCACCTACGAGCAGTACTTC.

The chain carries TRBV6-1 and TRBJ2-7, with D possibly being TRBD2 (5 bases). The CDR3 is 11 amino acids. V was shortened by 7 bases and J by 3 bases, with 7 bases between the two germline ends. Germline CDR1 is MNHNS and CDR2 is SASEGT. CDR3 in amino acids: CASNRGYEQYF. CDR3 nucleotides: TGTGCCAGCAATCGGGGCTACGAGCAGTACTTC.

The gene calls are TRBV5-6 and TRBJ1-2, with 10 bases fitting TRBD1. CDR3 length: 13 amino acids. V lost 0 bases to trimming and J lost 14 bases; unmatched junction nucleotides: 7. Germline-derived CDR1 and CDR2 are SGHDT and YYEEEE. The CDR3 DNA is TGTGCCAGCAGCTTGGTGCGACAGGGGGCTGAGACCTTC. Encoded protein: CASSLVRQGAETF.

V is TRBV11-3 and J is TRBJ2-1; 13 bases are a match to TRBD2. V lost 0 bases, J lost 7 bases, and 6 bases stayed unmatched. The germline CDR1 and CDR2 sequences are SGHNT and YENEEA. The CDR3 extends over 17 amino acids. The CDR3 sequence: CASSLEPLAGGRNEQFF. The CDR3 DNA sequence: TGTGCCAGCAGCTTAGAACCACTAGCGGGAGGGCGGAATGAGCAGTTCTTC. Supplemented by reference TRBV11-3 and TRBJ2-1, the full variable domain reads EAGVVQSPRYKIIEKKQPVAFWCNPISGHNTLYWYLQNLGQGPELLIRYENEEAVDDSQLPKDRFSAERLKGVDSTLKIQPAELGDSAVYLCASSLEPLAGGRNEQFFGPGTRLTVL.

This chain uses TRBV7-8 with TRBJ2-4; D gene unclear. The V gene's germline CDR1 is SGHVS and CDR2 FQNEAQ. Trimming removed 2 bases from V and 0 bases from J, with 8 bases in between. This CDR3 is built from 15 residues. This CDR3 is CASSLPVLAKNIQYF. For the CDR3, the DNA is TGTGCCAGCAGCTTACCCGTGTTAGCCAAAAACATTCAGTACTTC.

This clone has only one observation. This sample also contains other DNA sequences that code for the same CDR3. The chain joins TRBV5-1 to TRBJ2-1; D unresolved. The germline CDR1 and CDR2 sequences are SGHRS and YFSETQ. Between the trimmed V and J ends, which lost 0 bases and 0 bases, there was a span of 7 bases. CDR3 length: 15 residues. As DNA, the CDR3 is TGCGCCAGCAGCTTGGGCAGGAGCTCCTACAATGAGCAGTTCTTC. Translating gives CASSLGRSSYNEQFF.

V gene TRBV18 combines with J gene TRBJ2-7, with D tentatively TRBD1 (6 bases). V lost 1 base and J lost 7, with 17 bases in between. The CDR3 covers 15 residues. CDR1 is KGHSH and CDR2 is LQKENI in the germline V gene. This CDR3 reads CASSPRTGPSQEQYF. The CDR3 nucleotides are TGTGCCAGCTCACCACGTACAGGGCCCTCTCAGGAGCAGTACTTC. Using reference TRBV18 and TRBJ2-7 for the parts outside the CDR3, the full variable domain is NAGVMQNPRHLVRRRGQEARLRCSPMKGHSHVYWYRQLPEEGLKFMVYLQKENIIDESGMPKERFSAEFPKEGPSILRIQQVVRGDSAAYFCASSPRTGPSQEQYFGPGTRLTVT.

The gene calls are TRBV9 and TRBJ1-4; 9 bases line up with TRBD1. Unmatched junction bases numbered 5, after V lost 0 bases and J lost 8 bases. In germline, CDR1 is SGDLS, CDR2 YYNGEE. CDR3 length: 15 amino acids. The CDR3 loop reads CASSVGGTGKEKLFF. CDR3 DNA: TGTGCCAGCAGCGTAGGAGGGACAGGGAAGGAAAAACTGTTTTTT. The variable domain in full, with the rest retrieved from reference TRBV9 and TRBJ1-4, is DSGVTQTPKHLITATGQRVTLRCSPRSGDLSVYWYQQSLDQGLQFLIQYYNGEERAKGNILERFSAQQFPDLHSELNLSSLELGDSALYFCASSVGGTGKEKLFFGSGTQLSVL.

The chain recombines TRBV30 with TRBJ2-3, with D perhaps TRBD2 (7 bases). V lost 4 bases and J 3 bases, leaving 17 bases between the germline ends. Germline CDR1 is GTSNPN and CDR2 is SVGIG (reference sequence). The CDR3 length is 15 residues. The CDR3 spells CAWTPRGAITDTQYF. The CDR3 nucleotides read TGTGCCTGGACCCCCCGGGGGGCGATAACAGATACGCAGTATTTT.

The chain uses TRBV5-1 and TRBJ2-1; 12 bases line up with TRBD2. This CDR3 comprises 16 residues. The V segment lost 0 bases and the J segment 7 bases; nucleotides outside the gene matches: 5. CDR1 and CDR2 from the germline V gene are SGHRS and YFSETQ. CDR3 amino acids: CASSLGLAGAKNEQFF. CDR3 in DNA: TGCGCCAGCAGCTTGGGACTAGCGGGAGCCAAGAATGAGCAGTTCTTC.

CDR3 nucleotides: TGTGCCAGCAGTGAAGCTCTAACAGGGCAGGAGAACTATGGCTACACCTTC. Amino acids: CASSEALTGQENYGYTF. The chain couples TRBV6-1 to TRBJ1-2; a possible D gene is TRBD1 (6 bases). Germline V CDR1 and CDR2: MNHNS, SASEGT. CDR3 size: 17 residues. V was cut by 0 bases and J by 2 bases, with 16 bases left in between.

By share of the sample, this clone is medium-sized (0.01 to 0.1%). The chain recombines TRBV6-5 with TRBJ2-7; D remains ambiguous. The V end was cut by 5 bases, the J end by 0 bases, with 8 bases between. This CDR3 is 13 amino acids long. Germline V gene lookup returns CDR1 MNHEY and CDR2 SVGAGI. CDR3 DNA: TGTGCCAGCAGTGATGCCCTCTCCTACGAGCAGTACTTC. Translating gives CASSDALSYEQYF.

About this clone itself: Different DNA sequences within this sample yield the same CDR3. The chain uses TRBV28 and TRBJ1-2, with 8 nucleotides matching TRBD1. Germline assignment: CDR1 MDHEN and CDR2 SYDVKM. V was clipped by 6 bases and J by 6 bases; unmatched bases: 12. CDR3 length: 15 amino acids. The CDR3 DNA reads as TGTGCCAGCAGCTCCTCCGGCCAGGGGGCTGATGGCTACACCTTC. This encodes CASSSSGQGADGYTF.

The chain employs TRBV28 and TRBJ1-1, with 8 nucleotides matching TRBD1. Per the germline V gene, CDR1 is MDHEN and CDR2 is SYDVKM. V was pared by 7 bases and J by 3 bases, with 7 bases of the junction left unmatched. The CDR3 has 14 residues. The CDR3 region is CASNLQGGHTEAFF. CDR3 DNA sequence: TGTGCCAGCAACCTACAGGGGGGGCACACTGAAGCTTTCTTT.

The chain combines TRBV7-8 with TRBJ2-7; D remains unclear. The germline V and J ends were trimmed by 5 bases and 3 bases, with 8 bases remaining between them. Germline CDR1 is SGHVS and CDR2 is FQNEAQ. The CDR3 covers 12 residues. The CDR3 loop reads CASSPTNYEQYF. DNA of the CDR3: TGTGCCAGCAGCCCAACTAACTACGAGCAGTACTTC.

This rearrangement joins TRBV4-1 to TRBJ1-2, with 10 positions matching TRBD1. The trim removed 2 bases at V and 4 bases at J, leaving 7 bases unmatched. This CDR3 is 16 amino acids long. Per the germline V gene, CDR1 is MGHRA and CDR2 is YSYEKL. The CDR3 sequence is CASSQLRDRGGYGYTF. The CDR3 nucleotides are TGCGCCAGCAGCCAATTACGGGACAGGGGAGGCTATGGCTACACCTTC.

The J gene is TRBJ2-4, the V gene TRBV11-2; maybe TRBD2 (6 bases). This CDR3 has 15 residues. The V gene lost 4 bases and the J gene lost 0 bases, with 10 bases spanning the gap. Germline V gene sequence: CDR1 SGHAT, CDR2 FQNNGV. The CDR3 loop is CASSSGAGAKNIQYF. CDR3 nucleotide sequence: TGTGCCAGCAGCTCGGGAGCAGGAGCCAAAAACATTCAGTACTTC.

The rearrangement links TRBV6-1 to TRBJ1-3, with TRBD1 identical over 7 bases. Germline V gene sequence: CDR1 MNHNS, CDR2 SASEGT. The ends lost 2 bases at V and 1 base at J; junction bases unmatched: 8. The CDR3 extends over 17 amino acids. This chain's CDR3 is CASSEIRGRLSGNTIYF. The CDR3 region has the DNA TGTGCCAGCAGTGAAATAAGGGGGCGCCTGTCTGGAAACACCATATATTTT.

J is TRBJ2-7 and V is TRBV6-1, with 9 bases identical to TRBD2. Germline trimming cut 2 bases from V and 0 bases from J; bases unmatched to any gene: 5. The V gene's germline CDR1 is MNHNS and CDR2 SASEGT. This CDR3 contains 16 residues. The CDR3 region is CASSETSGSTSYEQYF. CDR3 nucleotides: TGTGCCAGCAGTGAAACTAGCGGGTCAACCTCCTACGAGCAGTACTTC.

The rearrangement links TRBV28 to TRBJ1-2, with 7 nucleotides matching TRBD1. In germline, CDR1 is MDHEN, CDR2 SYDVKM. CDR3 size: 14 residues. V was clipped by 6 bases and J by 4 bases; unmatched bases: 8. The CDR3 DNA reads TGTGCCAGCAGGACCGGCCAGGGGGTCTATGGCTACACCTTC. Protein product: CASRTGQGVYGYTF.

This rearrangement joins TRBV10-3 to TRBJ2-2; 10 nucleotides line up with TRBD2. Germline lookup yields CDR1 ENHRY and CDR2 SYGVKD. The CDR3 has 16 residues. The V and J ends lost 3 bases and 2 bases, in that order; junction bases with no gene match: 3. The CDR3: CAISDRTSGNTGELFF. CDR3 bases: TGTGCCATCAGTGACAGGACTAGCGGTAACACCGGGGAGCTGTTTTTT.

DNA of the CDR3: TGTGCCAGCAGCCGTGGGACAGGGGGCTATACCGGGGAGCTGTTTTTT. Translation gives CASSRGTGGYTGELFF. The V gene is TRBV2, the J gene TRBJ2-2, with TRBD1 matching over 12 bases. Per germline, CDR1 SNHLY and CDR2 FYNNEI. The CDR3 loop spans 16 amino acids. V dropped 6 bases and J dropped 5; count of bases not matched to a gene: 7. The full variable domain, with the rest looked up from reference TRBV2 and TRBJ2-2, is EPEVTQTPSHQVTQMGQEVILRCVPISNHLYFYWYRQILGQKVEFLVSFYNNEISEKSEIFDDQFSVERPDGSNFTLKIRSTKLEDSAMYFCASSRGTGGYTGELFFGEGSRLTVL.

The chain couples TRBV30 to TRBJ1-2, with TRBD1 identical over 9 bases. CDR3 size: 13 residues. The J segment lost 7 bases and the V segment lost 3 bases, leaving 6 bases of the junction unmatched. CDR1 GTSNPN and CDR2 SVGIG come from the germline V gene (reference sequence). CDR3 sequence: CAWRRTGVGGYTF. The CDR3 nucleotides read TGTGCCTGGAGACGGACAGGGGTAGGTGGCTACACCTTC.

This sequence joins TRBV13 and TRBJ2-4, with D perhaps TRBD1 or TRBD2 (5 bases each). The germline gives CDR1 PRHDT, CDR2 FYEKMQ (reference sequence). Trimming stripped 0 bases from V and 8 bases from J, with 17 bases between. The CDR3 runs to 16 residues. The CDR3: CASSLGAPGAADIQYF. CDR3 bases: TGTGCCAGCAGCTTAGGGGCCCCCGGGGCGGCGGACATTCAGTACTTC.